The source of this T cell receptor (beta chain) is a study of CD8 T cells in Susac syndrome. Findings and caveats of the study: The study's TCR sequencing and HLA analysis covered a relatively small number of individuals, and the study acknowledged this.

With respect to this clonotype: Its antigen is not identified.

The length of the CDR3 is 15 residues. Germline V CDR1 and CDR2: LGHDT, YNNKEL (reference sequence). With V trimmed by 4 bases and J by 2 bases, 6 bases remained unmatched. From blood CD8+ and CD4+ T cells, TCR beta sequences were generated. TEMRA cells were FACS-enriched, and CD8+ and CD4+ T cells were isolated negatively. RNA was extracted with the RNeasy kit, and a quantity of roughly 0.5 to 1 ug was reverse transcribed using random hexamers. TCR beta CDR3 was amplified by immunoSEQ multiplex PCR. This amplification extended across 54 Vbeta and 13 Jbeta segments. MiXCR, run by TCRdb on the immunoSEQ multiplex PCR reads, gives a single entry per CDR3 protein. The sample carries around 130,000 distinct CDR3 sequences, approximately 94% recorded once.

The clonotype comes from a human donor with multiple sclerosis. J is TRBJ2-7 and V is TRBV3-1; 9 bases match TRBD1. The material sequenced was CD4+ T cells from PBMCs. This CDR3 is CASSPGDRDAYEQYF. For the CDR3, the DNA is TGTGCCAGCAGCCCGGGGGACAGGGATGCCTACGAGCAGTACTTC.